This T cell receptor (beta chain) came from a study of CD8 T cells in Susac syndrome. V was clipped by 3 bases and J by 1 base, with 9 bases between them. This CDR3 has 14 residues. Random hexamers primed reverse transcription of about 0.5 to 1 ug RNA. One entry per CDR3 protein results from TCRdb running MiXCR on the immunoSEQ multiplex PCR reads. In the table there are about 120,000 distinct CDR3 sequences, 85% to 95% of which are singletons. V gene TRBV12-3 or TRBV12-4 combines with J gene TRBJ2-5; D is ambiguous. The clonotype originates from a human donor with multiple sclerosis. Sequences were obtained from CD4+ T cells from PBMCs. The CDR3 sequence: CASSFSPTQETQYF. In DNA form, the CDR3 reads TGTGCCAGCAGTTTTTCCCCGACCCAAGAGACCCAGTACTTC.